The text below deals with one T cell receptor beta chain. This clonotype was seen a few times. The target of this receptor is not known. No base-level quality is on record; no much larger clone is a single base apart. The data were taken from a study of blood T cells in healthy people across ages (dated by TCRdb to about 2015). For context, the study as a whole: In model experiments, template switching captured roughly one uniquely barcoded TCR beta cDNA molecule for every two T cells. Using deep sequencing normalized with unique cDNA molecular identifiers, the study measured how TCR beta repertoire diversity changes with age. Donors were grouped into four age groups: young (average roughly 15 years), middle-aged (roughly 40), aged (around 62) and long-lived (just over 80). Donors of different ages were randomly distributed across sequencing lanes to avoid experimental bias. Two additional independent replicas of 1 million unique cDNA reads from the same blood draw were analyzed for two donors (one aged 18 to 30 and one aged 80 or older). Study-level results and caveats: Total diversity estimates from one million sequenced T cells were considered lower bounds and underestimates. Because profiling used bulk unsorted PBMCs, naive and antigen-experienced compartments could not be compared conclusively. Observed TCR beta diversity correlated strongly with the percentage of naive T cells measured by flow cytometry. As age increased, observed TCR beta diversity per million T cells dropped in a roughly linear way, and a significant reduction was already evident by age about 40. The CMV infection status of donors was not known, potentially confounding age-related changes in expanded clonotypes. Compared with the aged group, the long-lived group had more naive CD4+ T cells, fewer expanded clones and increased TCR diversity, a pattern suggesting age selection.

Library creation used 5' RACE. The reads were generated on an Illumina HiSeq 2500. A second about 7 to 11 cycle PCR used a sample-barcoded 5' primer and a J-beta primer mix. A template-switch 5' adaptor carrying 12 random nucleotides introduced a unique molecular identifier onto each TCR beta cDNA molecule. Each sample yielded at least 2.5 million CDR3-containing paired-end reads. The Mint cDNA synthesis kit, primed by a TRBC-specific oligonucleotide, was used to synthesize first-strand cDNA from all RNA. After uracil-DNA glycosylase treatment, a first 18-cycle PCR used universal primers M1SS and BC2_uni_R on all cDNA. From the authors' description of their analysis: Each sample was normalized by randomly selecting 1 million high-quality reads, each carrying a distinct molecular identifier. Instead of being binned into consensus sequences, reads with shared molecular identifiers were discarded. CDR3 identification, clonotype clustering and error correction used MiTCR with a Q25 quality threshold and the strictest error-elimination algorithm. A nonparametric unseen species model using Euler transformation provided a lower-bound estimate of total TCR beta diversity. Clones were called with MiXCR by TCRdb after fastp trimmed the public reads at Q25, and only in-frame beta chains were retained. For every CDR3 protein sequence, its rows merge into one entry that carries the most common genes and DNA. TCRdb assigned the V and J calls; the authors' analysis was not used. The sample data list more than 650,000 distinct CDR3 sequences, and around a fifth of these were observed just once. Together, the top ten hold about 22% of the sample.

The 39 donors, aged roughly 6 to 90 years, were systemically healthy Caucasian individuals from Russia. Each donor gave 8 to 10 milliliters of peripheral blood, drawn into EDTA-treated Vacutainer tubes. Ficoll-Paque density-gradient centrifugation was used to isolate PBMCs, with at least 7 million per sample. Trizol reagent was used to extract total RNA from the PBMCs, yielding at least 5 micrograms per sample. For every donor, flow cytometry on a PBMC aliquot measured the percentage of naive CD45RAhigh/CD27high T cells. Sequencing was carried out using blood. The TCR sequence derives from a man between 65 and 80 years old in good health.

The CDR3 protein: CASSPGAGLGETQYF. The nucleotide sequence is TGTGCCAGCAGTCCAGGGGCGGGGTTGGGAGAGACCCAGTACTTC. The chain was built from TRBV12-3 or TRBV12-4 and TRBJ2-5; the D gene may be TRBD1 or TRBD2, since each aligns over 6 bases. V loses 5 bases, J loses 4 bases, and the germline ends lie 17 bases apart. From its cysteine to its phenylalanine, the CDR3 spans 15 amino acids. Only CDR3 DNA remains: 45 bases, in frame from the first base.